Each of the 23 T cell receptor beta chains below was sequenced from the same sample in a study of blood T cell repertoires in COVID-19. The method was immunoSEQ multiplex PCR; TCRdb's version includes in-frame clones alone and lacks a portion of them. This repertoire shows around 72,000 clones, roughly 87% found once; its top ten account for 5% to 7.5%. Sequencing used peripheral blood. The receptors were gathered from a woman between 45 and 60 years old with acute or convalescent COVID-19.

The V gene is TRBV6-5, the J gene TRBJ2-5; possibly TRBD2 for D (6 bases). V lost 5 bases and J lost 6, with 19 bases in between. Germline V gene data show CDR1 as MNHEY and CDR2 as SVGAGI. The CDR3 is 15 amino acids. CDR3 in DNA: TGTGCCAGCAGTCACGGGACTGGAGGGCACCAGACCCAGTACTTC. The encoded protein is CASSHGTGGHQTQYF.

V is TRBV25-1 and J is TRBJ2-7; no clear D. The CDR3 has 12 amino acids. V was clipped by 3 bases and J by 4 bases, with 7 bases between them. CDR1 and CDR2 (germline): MGHDK, SYGVNS. CDR3 nucleotide sequence: TGTGCCAGCAGTGATGAGGTTTACGAGCAGTACTTC. Its protein is CASSDEVYEQYF.

The chain joins TRBV7-8 to TRBJ1-5; perhaps TRBD1 as D (5 bases). Trimming removed 0 bases from V and 6 bases from J, with 9 bases in between. The CDR3 contains 14 residues. Germline CDR1 is SGHVS and CDR2 is FQNEAQ. The CDR3: CASSLAGGGQPQHF. In nucleotides, the CDR3 is TGTGCCAGCAGCTTAGCCGGGGGGGGTCAGCCCCAGCATTTT.

This sequence joins TRBV7-2 and TRBJ1-5; 9 bases are shared with TRBD1. Per germline, CDR1 SGHTA and CDR2 FQGNSA. The CDR3 is 16 residues long. J was trimmed by 2 bases and V by 5 bases; bases with no gene match: 7. This CDR3 is CASSRTGDGGNQPQHF. For the CDR3, the DNA is TGTGCCAGCAGCCGGACAGGGGACGGCGGCAATCAGCCCCAGCATTTT. Full variable domain (remainder filled in from reference TRBV7-2 and TRBJ1-5): GAGVSQSPSNKVTEKGKDVELRCDPISGHTALYWYRQSLGQGLEFLIYFQGNSAPDKSGLPSDRFSAERTGGSVSTLTIQRTQQEDSAVYLCASSRTGDGGNQPQHFGDGTRLSIL.

The rearrangement joins TRBV15 to TRBJ1-4, with D possibly TRBD1 on 5 matching bases. The V gene's germline CDR1 is LNHNV and CDR2 YYDKDF (reference sequence). CDR3 length equals 14 residues. Trimming took off 4 bases at V and 4 bases at J, with 10 bases between the two ends. CDR3 residues: CATSKGQGNEKLFF. CDR3 in DNA: TGTGCCACCAGCAAAGGCCAGGGTAATGAAAAACTGTTTTTT.

This clone was detected only once. The chain couples TRBV14 to TRBJ1-3; no firm D call. CDR3 length: 13 amino acids. The V gene lost 5 bases and the J gene lost 2 bases, with 7 bases spanning the gap. The germline CDR1 and CDR2 sequences are SGHDN and FVKESK. The CDR3 loop is CASSVSPGNTIYF. CDR3 nucleotide sequence: TGTGCCAGCAGCGTTAGCCCTGGAAACACCATATATTTT.

This chain links TRBV6-6 with TRBJ2-7; the match to TRBD2 covers 7 bases. Germline V lookup: CDR1 MNHNY, CDR2 SVGAGI (reference sequence). This CDR3 contains 12 residues. Unmatched junction bases numbered 0, after V lost 2 bases and J lost 5 bases. In DNA form, the CDR3 reads TGTGCCAGCAGTTACGCGGGAGACGAGCAGTACTTC. Translating it yields CASSYAGDEQYF.

This clone was seen a single time. The chain recombines TRBV28 with TRBJ1-1; D perhaps matches TRBD1 (6 bases). Germline V lookup: CDR1 MDHEN, CDR2 SYDVKM. The CDR3 covers 14 residues. V gave up 6 bases and J gave up 5 bases, with 16 bases separating them. In nucleotides, the CDR3 is TGTGCCAGCAGCGAACAGGGAAGGGGGACTGAAGCTTTCTTT. It translates to CASSEQGRGTEAFF.

The gene calls are TRBV25-1 and TRBJ1-1, with D possibly being TRBD1 (6 bases). Per the germline V gene, CDR1 is MGHDK and CDR2 is SYGVNS. The V and J ends lost 3 bases and 2 bases respectively, with 10 bases between them. The CDR3 extends over 14 amino acids. CDR3: CASSDRGVNTEAFF. CDR3 DNA sequence: TGTGCCAGCAGTGACAGGGGCGTCAACACTGAAGCTTTCTTT.

The chain couples TRBV4-2 to TRBJ1-2, with 7 nucleotides matching TRBD1. In germline, CDR1 is LGHNA, CDR2 YNFKEQ. Trimming took 1 base from V and 6 from J; bases not matched to a gene: 8. The CDR3 sequence is 15 residues long. CDR3 amino acids: CASSQVGGGANGYTF. In nucleotides, the CDR3 is TGTGCCAGCAGCCAAGTTGGAGGGGGCGCGAATGGCTACACCTTC.

CDR3 nucleotide sequence: TGTGCCAGCAGCTTAGGGACAGGGGGCCCTGGGATGGAGACCCAGTACTTC. Residues: CASSLGTGGPGMETQYF. The rearrangement links TRBV7-9 to TRBJ2-5; 11 bases agree with TRBD1. The germline CDR1 and CDR2 sequences are SEHNR and FQNEAQ (reference sequence). Losses at the gene ends were 1 base for V and 5 bases for J; bases not matched to a gene: 9. CDR3 length: 17 residues. Together with reference TRBV7-9 and TRBJ2-5, the CDR3 gives the full variable domain: DTGVSQNPRHKITKRGQNVTFRCDPISEHNRLYWYRQTLGQGPEFLTYFQNEAQLEKSRLLSDRFSAERPKGSFSTLEIQRTEQGDSAMYLCASSLGTGGPGMETQYFGPGTRLLVL.

V usage is TRBV27 and J usage is TRBJ2-2; a weak D match, TRBD2 (7 bases). Trimming shortened V by 6 bases and J by 6 bases, and 11 bases separated the two germline ends. The CDR3 totals 13 residues. Per germline, CDR1 MNHEY and CDR2 SMNVEV (reference sequence). CDR3 nucleotides: TGTGCCAGCAGGTGGGGGGGGCCCGGGGAGCTGTTTTTT. Amino acids: CASRWGGPGELFF.

The V gene is TRBV9, the J gene TRBJ2-1; 10 positions match TRBD2. Germline V gives CDR1 SGDLS, CDR2 YYNGEE. The CDR3 contains 14 residues. With 2 bases clipped from V and 7 bases from J, the junction kept 3 bases outside the gene matches. CDR3 nucleotide sequence: TGTGCCAGCAGCGTTGGGACTAGCGTAAATGAGCAGTTCTTC. This encodes CASSVGTSVNEQFF.

The V gene is TRBV6-5, the J gene TRBJ1-6; D remains unclear. The CDR3 is made up of 13 amino acids. The V and J ends lost 2 bases and 9 bases respectively, with 8 bases between them. The V gene's germline CDR1 is MNHEY and CDR2 SVGAGI. The CDR3 loop reads CASSYGPGSPLHF. For the CDR3, the DNA is TGTGCCAGCAGTTACGGGCCAGGTTCACCCCTCCACTTT.

The chain links TRBV9 to TRBJ2-3; unclear D gene. This CDR3 comprises 14 residues. V lost 3 bases and J lost 1, with 9 bases in between. Germline V gives CDR1 SGDLS, CDR2 YYNGEE. The CDR3 DNA sequence: TGTGCCAGCAGCGCGGGTAGGCGCACAGATACGCAGTATTTT. Residues: CASSAGRRTDTQYF.

This clone has only a few counts. The V and J genes are TRBV4-3 and TRBJ2-5; TRBD2 matches at 8 bases. Germline values: CDR1 LGHNA, CDR2 YSLEER. CDR3 length: 18 amino acids. V lost 1 base to trimming and J lost 4 bases; unmatched junction nucleotides: 14. CDR3 residues: CASSQALGLPGGRETQYF. CDR3 nucleotide sequence: TGCGCCAGCAGCCAAGCACTTGGGCTTCCGGGAGGGCGAGAGACCCAGTACTTC.

The chain uses TRBV24-1 and TRBJ1-5; TRBD1 matches 8 bases. The junction had 8 bases not matched to a gene; V was cut back by 7 bases and J by 4 bases. The CDR3 runs to 15 residues. CDR1 and CDR2 from the germline V gene are KGHDR and SFDVKD. The CDR3 coding sequence is TGTGCCACCAGCCCCGGGACAGGAAATAATCAGCCCCAGCATTTT. Protein: CATSPGTGNNQPQHF.

Only a few counts were recorded for this clone. J is TRBJ2-6 and V is TRBV19, with TRBD1 identical over 9 bases. This CDR3 is built from 18 residues. CDR1 is LNHDA, CDR2 SQIVND, per germline (reference sequence). V shed 6 bases, J shed 0 bases, and the junction held 9 bases outside the gene matches. In nucleotides, the CDR3 is TGTGCCAGTAGCCTCGGCGGACAGGGGTTCTCTGGGGCCAACGTCCTGACTTTC. This translates into CASSLGGQGFSGANVLTF. The variable domain in full, completed from reference TRBV19 and TRBJ2-6, reads DGGITQSPKYLFRKEGQNVTLSCEQNLNHDAMYWYRQDPGQGLRLIYYSQIVNDFQKGDIAEGYSVSREKKESFPLTVTSAQKNPTAFYLCASSLGGQGFSGANVLTFGAGSRLTVL.

The V and J genes are TRBV10-3 and TRBJ1-2; 11 bases line up with TRBD1. This CDR3 spans 17 amino acids. Germline-derived CDR1 and CDR2 are ENHRY and SYGVKD. V gave up 4 bases and J gave up 4 bases; unmatched junction bases: 11. CDR3 coding DNA: TGTGCCATCAGTGCCGGGACAGGGGGGGTTTCAGTCTATGGCTACACCTTC. It translates to CAISAGTGGVSVYGYTF.

The chain recombines TRBV30 with TRBJ1-1; D perhaps matches TRBD1 (5 bases). Germline V gene sequence: CDR1 GTSNPN, CDR2 SVGIG (reference sequence). The CDR3 loop spans 10 amino acids. The ends were cut back, 7 bases at V and 8 bases at J, with 11 bases in the middle. The CDR3: CASHRGEAFF. In DNA, the CDR3 is TGTGCCTCCCATCGGGGGGAAGCTTTCTTT.

The table lists this clone with many counts. V gene TRBV11-2 combines with J gene TRBJ2-7; TRBD2 aligns across 10 bases. The CDR3 contains 15 residues. After removal of 5 bases from V and 3 bases from J, the junction contained 7 bases not matched to a gene. Germline V gives CDR1 SGHAT, CDR2 FQNNGV. The CDR3 is CASSRGRTSGYEQYF. In DNA form, the CDR3 reads TGTGCCAGCAGCCGGGGGCGGACTAGCGGCTACGAGCAGTACTTC.

The CDR3 DNA sequence: TGTGCCAGCAGTTTCCGGGACAGGGGCTACGAGCAGTACTTC. This codes for CASSFRDRGYEQYF. The J gene is TRBJ2-7, the V gene TRBV27; 10 nucleotides match TRBD1. The trim removed 3 bases at V and 3 bases at J, leaving 2 bases unmatched. There are 14 residues in the CDR3. Germline CDR1 reads MNHEY; CDR2 reads SMNVEV (reference sequence).

The chain employs TRBV27 and TRBJ1-5, with TRBD1 matching 7 bases. Per germline, CDR1 MNHEY and CDR2 SMNVEV (reference sequence). V lost 5 bases, J lost 7 bases, and 11 bases stayed unmatched. The CDR3 runs to 15 residues. The CDR3 nucleotides are TGTGCCAGCAGTCCCCAGGGACAGAGGGGACAGCCCCAGCATTTT. Its protein is CASSPQGQRGQPQHF.